The 18 T cell receptor beta chains given below trace back to one sample, sequenced in a study of response to subunit inactivated influenza vaccine. MiXCR, applied by TCRdb to the RT-PCR reads, yields one record per CDR3 protein. The sample carries 450,000 to 500,000 distinct CDR3 sequences, about a tenth recorded once. The starting material was PBMCs from blood, obtained about 40 days after vaccination. Source of these receptors: a man aged 50-59 years who received an inactivated influenza vaccine.

The CDR3 loop reads CAITSRSLGTQYF. The CDR3, as DNA: TGTGCCATCACGTCTCGGAGCTTGGGGACCCAGTACTTC. The chain joins TRBV10-3 to TRBJ2-5; no definite D call. Germline V gives CDR1 ENHRY, CDR2 SYGVKD. V was cut by 7 bases and J by 7 bases, with 16 bases left in between. The CDR3 extends over 13 amino acids.

At least ten counts were recorded for this clonotype. V is TRBV24-1 and J is TRBJ2-3; 7 positions agree with TRBD2. Germline CDR1 KGHDR, CDR2 SFDVKD. The CDR3 totals 14 residues. V shed 9 bases and J 5 bases; nucleotides not matched to a gene: 10. As DNA, the CDR3 is TGTGCCACCTGCGGGACTACCCTCGGAGATACGCAGTATTTT. Amino acid sequence: CATCGTTLGDTQYF.

This clonotype came up a few times. The gene calls are TRBV29-1 and TRBJ2-1; 9 bases align to TRBD1. This CDR3 has 14 residues. CDR1 and CDR2 (germline): SQVTM, ANQGSEA. The V gene end was trimmed by 8 bases and the J gene end by 9 bases; junction bases not matched to a gene: 14. CDR3 sequence (DNA): TGCAGCTCCCGACCGGGACAGGGACCCGGTGAGCAGTTCTTC. It yields the protein CSSRPGQGPGEQFF.

This clonotype was seen only once. The chain couples TRBV12-3 or TRBV12-4 to TRBJ2-7; perhaps TRBD1 as D (6 bases). This CDR3 is built from 14 residues. V dropped 2 bases and J dropped 3 bases, with 11 bases sitting between them. In DNA form, the CDR3 reads TGTGCCAGCAGTTTAAGGGGGAGCGACTACGAGCAGTACTTC. It specifies CASSLRGSDYEQYF.

Many counts were recorded for this clonotype. The V call is TRBV2, the J call TRBJ2-3; 7 nucleotides align to TRBD1. The CDR3 sequence is 16 residues long. Unmatched junction bases numbered 11, after V lost 7 bases and J lost 1 base. CDR1 and CDR2 (germline): SNHLY, FYNNEI. The CDR3 here is CASKSTGLSRTDTQYF. The CDR3 nucleotides read TGTGCCAGCAAATCGACAGGGCTCTCTCGCACAGATACGCAGTATTTT.

V and J are TRBV12-3 or TRBV12-4 and TRBJ1-1, with D possibly being TRBD1 (5 bases). The V and J ends lost 5 bases and 1 base respectively, with 11 bases between them. CDR3 length: 14 residues. The DNA for the CDR3 is TGTGCCAGCAGTCCGGGACTTCAGAACACTGAAGCTTTCTTT. Protein sequence: CASSPGLQNTEAFF.

This clonotype was recorded a few times. The genes are TRBV20-1 and TRBJ2-1; D assignment may be TRBD1 or TRBD2 (5 bases each). This CDR3 spans 13 amino acids. Trimming removed 5 bases at V and 4 bases at J, with 12 bases between. Germline V gives CDR1 DFQATT, CDR2 SNEGSKA (reference sequence). CDR3 sequence (DNA): TGCAGTGCTGGGGACGGATTGTACAATGAGCAGTTCTTC. This codes for CSAGDGLYNEQFF.

This clonotype showed up just a few times. The V call is TRBV29-1, the J call TRBJ2-7; TRBD1 agrees at 7 bases. The CDR3 loop spans 14 amino acids. Germline values: CDR1 SQVTM, CDR2 ANQGSEA. The J segment lost 0 bases and the V segment lost 2 bases, leaving 4 bases of the junction unmatched. The CDR3 DNA is TGCAGCGTTGAATCGACAGGGAGCTCCTACGAGCAGTACTTC. Translation: CSVESTGSSYEQYF.

V is TRBV7-9 and J is TRBJ2-3, with D perhaps given as TRBD1 or TRBD2 (5 bases each). Germline CDR1 SEHNR, CDR2 FQNEAQ (reference sequence). The CDR3 runs to 17 residues. The germline V and J ends were trimmed by 5 bases and 0 bases, with 18 bases remaining between them. The CDR3, as DNA: TGTGCCAGCAGCCTACGGTCGGGGCACTCTAGCACAGATACGCAGTATTTT. Protein product: CASSLRSGHSSTDTQYF.

The V and J genes are TRBV24-1 and TRBJ2-1, with TRBD2 identical over 11 bases. Germline values: CDR1 KGHDR, CDR2 SFDVKD. V was clipped by 3 bases and J by 6 bases; unmatched bases: 6. This CDR3 has 16 amino acids. CDR3 nucleotides: TGTGCCACCAGTGATGAAGGACTAGCGGGTGGCAATGAGCAGTTCTTC. It yields the protein CATSDEGLAGGNEQFF.

V gene TRBV28 combines with J gene TRBJ2-5, with a weak D call TRBD2 (6 bases). Germline values: CDR1 MDHEN, CDR2 SYDVKM. V shed 7 bases and J shed 5 bases, with 14 bases lying between them. CDR3 size: 13 residues. CDR3 protein: CASMRAGWETQYF. CDR3 sequence (DNA): TGTGCCAGCATGAGGGCGGGGTGGGAGACCCAGTACTTC.

In its sample, this clonotype was seen a few times. The chain carries TRBV9 and TRBJ2-3; 7 positions match TRBD1. The CDR3 totals 17 residues. CDR1 is SGDLS, CDR2 YYNGEE, per germline. The trim removed 3 bases at V and 1 base at J, leaving 11 bases unmatched. The CDR3 DNA follows: TGTGCCAGCAGCGCGAGGGCGACAGGGTCGGGCACAGATACGCAGTATTTT. Amino acids: CASSARATGSGTDTQYF.

The chain couples TRBV5-1 to TRBJ1-5; perhaps TRBD1 as D (5 bases). Trimming removed 1 base at V and 6 bases at J, with 14 bases between. Germline CDR1 and CDR2: SGHRS and YFSETQ. The CDR3 consists of 15 residues. The CDR3 here is CASSLTGDGVQPQHF. Here the CDR3 DNA reads TGCGCCAGCAGCTTGACGGGGGATGGGGTTCAGCCCCAGCATTTT.

J is TRBJ2-5 and V is TRBV28, with TRBD1 identical over 7 bases. The length of the CDR3 is 13 residues. Germline CDR1 and CDR2: MDHEN and SYDVKM. The CDR3 DNA reads as TGTGTTAGCCGACAGGGTGTCGAGGAGACCCAGTACTTC. As protein: CVSRQGVEETQYF.

The J gene is TRBJ2-7, the V gene TRBV29-1; D might be TRBD1 (5 bases). Germline values: CDR1 SQVTM, CDR2 ANQGSEA. V was trimmed by 5 bases and J by 3 bases, leaving 11 bases between them. CDR3 length: 12 amino acids. CDR3 nucleotide sequence: TGCAGCGTTAAACAGGACGGCTACGAGCAGTACTTC. Protein sequence: CSVKQDGYEQYF.

This clonotype was seen many times. The rearrangement uses TRBV7-9 and TRBJ2-7; 7 bases line up with TRBD1. Germline trimming cut 3 bases from V and 0 bases from J; bases unmatched to any gene: 2. This CDR3 contains 14 residues. Germline CDR1 SEHNR, CDR2 FQNEAQ (reference sequence). DNA of the CDR3: TGTGCCAGCAGCTTGGGGACAGACTCCTACGAGCAGTACTTC. Translating gives CASSLGTDSYEQYF. The full variable domain, completed using reference TRBV7-9 and TRBJ2-7, is DTGVSQNPRHKITKRGQNVTFRCDPISEHNRLYWYRQTLGQGPEFLTYFQNEAQLEKSRLLSDRFSAERPKGSFSTLEIQRTEQGDSAMYLCASSLGTDSYEQYFGPGTRLTVT.

This clonotype came up a few times. The V gene is TRBV29-1, the J gene TRBJ2-7, with 7 bases fitting TRBD1. Trimming took 0 bases from V and 3 from J; bases not matched to a gene: 5. The germline gives CDR1 SQVTM, CDR2 ANQGSEA. CDR3 size: 14 residues. The CDR3 is CSVEETGQDYEQYF. The CDR3 region has the DNA TGCAGCGTTGAAGAGACAGGGCAGGACTACGAGCAGTACTTC.

The rearrangement links TRBV6-1 to TRBJ2-2; no clear D. With 0 bases removed from V and 7 bases from J, the gap between germline ends came to 15 bases. This CDR3 has 16 amino acids. Per germline, CDR1 MNHNS and CDR2 SASEGT. Here the CDR3 reads CASSEAVQPGYGELFF. The CDR3 DNA follows: TGTGCCAGCAGTGAAGCTGTTCAGCCCGGATACGGGGAGCTGTTTTTT.